Listed below are T cell receptor beta chains from one sample, sequenced in a study of shared clonotypes between healthy human individuals. Produced via immunoSEQ multiplex PCR; TCRdb's table is partial and in-frame only. This sample has more than 450,000 clones; around 79% occur once, and the top ten carry 10% to 15%. Sequenced: PBMCs. These receptors all stem from a woman aged 40 to 55 in good health. Some clones in this sample may be carry-over from other donors' samples. Each CDR3 is given with its conserved first and last residue. Each record gives: D gene, J gene, clone size, V gene, CDR3 length, CDR3 DNA, CDR3 protein. D genes are given only for firm matches. Clone size, where shown, is once, few, many, or a class for clones that have expanded.

TRBD1	TRBJ2-7	.	TRBV29-1	14	TGCAGCGTCGTCACGGTACAGGGGGCCTACGAGCAGTACTTC	CSVVTVQGAYEQYF
.	TRBJ1-2	.	TRBV7-2	13	TGTGCCAGCAGCCCACGTTCTAACTATGGCTACACCTTC	CASSPRSNYGYTF
.	TRBJ1-3	few	TRBV7-9	12	TGTGCCAGCAGCCTCATTGGAAACACCATATATTTT	CASSLIGNTIYF
.	TRBJ1-2	few	TRBV6-5	13	TGTGCCAGCAGTCCCAGGGTCCAATATGGCTACACCTTC	CASSPRVQYGYTF
.	TRBJ2-7	few	TRBV2	12	TGTGCCAGCACCGGGGATTTGATGGGTGGGCACTTC	CASTGDLMGGHF
TRBD2	TRBJ2-7	.	TRBV4-1	17	TGCGCCAGCAGCCAAGGACTAGCGGGAGTTAGCTCCTACGAGCAGTACTTC	CASSQGLAGVSSYEQYF
TRBD1	TRBJ1-5	.	TRBV28	15	TGTGCCAGCAGTAGACAGGGGGCGAGCAATCAGCCCCAGCATTTT	CASSRQGASNQPQHF
.	TRBJ1-3	.	TRBV30	17	TGTGCCTGGAGTGAGAGGGTCTATGAAGGTTCTGGAAACACCATATATTTT	CAWSERVYEGSGNTIYF
TRBD1	TRBJ1-5	.	TRBV6-1	15	TGTGCCAGCAGTGTTACAGGGGGCCAGGATCAGCCCCAGCATTTT	CASSVTGGQDQPQHF
.	TRBJ1-5	.	TRBV2	16	TGTGCCAGCAGTGTCCCCCGGGCTGGGACGACTCAGCCCCAGCATTTT	CASSVPRAGTTQPQHF
TRBD1	TRBJ1-4	.	TRBV6-5	15	TGTGCCAGCAGTTACGCCGGGACAGTTGGGGAAAAACTGTTTTTT	CASSYAGTVGEKLFF
TRBD2	TRBJ2-7	.	TRBV9	15	TGTGCCAGCAGCGTAGGAGAACTAGCGGCCTACGAGCAGTACTTC	CASSVGELAAYEQYF
.	TRBJ1-2	.	TRBV27	14	TGTGCCAGCAGTTTCAAGGGTCCCGCCTATGGCTACACCTTC	CASSFKGPAYGYTF
.	TRBJ1-5	few	TRBV10-3	14	TGTGCCATCAGTGTAGGTAGGAACAATCAGCCCCAGCATTTT	CAISVGRNNQPQHF
.	TRBJ2-7	.	TRBV2	13	TGTGCCAGCAGTGAAGGAGCGAGCTACGAGCAGTACTTC	CASSEGASYEQYF
TRBD1	TRBJ2-2	many	TRBV5-1	16	TGCGCCAGCAGCCGGACAGGGGGCGCAAACACCGGGGAGCTGTTTTTT	CASSRTGGANTGELFF
.	TRBJ1-2	.	TRBV19	15	TGTGCCAGTACCTTCAGGGACCGGGCCCTCTATGGCTACACCTTC	CASTFRDRALYGYTF
.	TRBJ2-3	once	TRBV6-1	16	TGTGCCAGCAGTGAAGTTGAGGGGGCGCGGGGGATCCCTCGGTATTTT	CASSEVEGARGIPRYF
.	TRBJ1-2	.	TRBV5-1	15	TGCGCCAGCAGCTCCGGGGACACACTGAACTATGGCTACACCTTC	CASSSGDTLNYGYTF
.	TRBJ2-2	.	TRBV7-2	13	TGTGCCAGCAGCCCGGGACCCCACGGGGAGCTGTTTTTT	CASSPGPHGELFF
.	TRBJ1-2	.	TRBV19	14	TGTGCCAGTAGTATAGATCCGAGTCCAGGTGGCTACACCTTC	CASSIDPSPGGYTF
.	TRBJ1-5	.	TRBV28	13	TGTGCCAGCACCGGTTGGAGCAATCAGCCCCAGCATTTT	CASTGWSNQPQHF
.	TRBJ2-2	.	TRBV10-2	16	TGCGCCAGCAGACCTTGGACAGCCTCGAACACCGGGGAGCTGTTTTTT	CASRPWTASNTGELFF
.	TRBJ2-5	.	TRBV19	15	TGTGCCAGTAGTATAGGGGGGAGCCTCCAAGAGACCCAGTACTTC	CASSIGGSLQETQYF
.	TRBJ1-2	.	TRBV6-5	15	TGTGCCAGCAGTTGGCGGGACACCCGGCGAGAAGGCTACACCTTC	CASSWRDTRREGYTF
TRBD2	TRBJ2-3	.	TRBV2	14	TGTGCCAGCAGTGATCAGGGAGGGCCAGATACGCAGTATTTT	CASSDQGGPDTQYF
TRBD1	TRBJ2-1	.	TRBV19	13	TGTGCCAGTACCGGGACAGGGGTCAATGAGCAGTTCTTC	CASTGTGVNEQFF
TRBD2	TRBJ2-7	.	TRBV7-9	16	TGTGCCAGCAGCTTAGCAAGTCTAGCGGGATCTTATGAGCAGTACTTC	CASSLASLAGSYEQYF
TRBD2	TRBJ2-1	.	TRBV7-3	15	TGTGCCAGCAGTTATGCGGGAGCGCTTCTCAATGAGCAGTTCTTC	CASSYAGALLNEQFF
.	TRBJ2-7	.	TRBV6-5	15	TGTGCCAGCACCCCTACCTGGGGGGCGTACTACGAGCAGTACTTC	CASTPTWGAYYEQYF
TRBD1	TRBJ1-1	once	TRBV4-3	17	TGCGCCAGCAGCCCCGCACCGGGACAGGAGAAGAACACTGAAGCTTTCTTT	CASSPAPGQEKNTEAFF
TRBD2	TRBJ2-2	.	TRBV11-3	15	TGTGCCAGCAGCTTAAGCGGGGGGAACACCGGGGAGCTGTTTTTT	CASSLSGGNTGELFF
TRBD1	TRBJ1-2	.	TRBV7-8	17	TGTGCCAGCAGCTTAGTCCCGGGACAGGGCTCTAACTATGGCTACACCTTC	CASSLVPGQGSNYGYTF
.	TRBJ1-2	.	TRBV2	13	TGTGCCAGCACCCCTGGGGGGGGCGTTGGGGACACCTTC	CASTPGGGVGDTF
.	TRBJ2-1	once	TRBV4-1	14	TGCGCCAGCAGCCCCCTTCTGGGGGGCAATGAGCAGTTCTTC	CASSPLLGGNEQFF
TRBD1	TRBJ2-7	.	TRBV6-1	14	TGTGCCAGCAGTGATGGGGCAGGGGGCCACGAGCAGTACTTC	CASSDGAGGHEQYF
TRBD1	TRBJ2-1	.	TRBV30	13	TGTGCATCACAGGGGGACCACTACAATGAGCAGTTCTTC	CASQGDHYNEQFF
.	TRBJ1-1	.	TRBV5-4	15	TGTGCCAGCAGCTTGGCGAGGACTTTCTCGGCTGAAGCTTTCTTT	CASSLARTFSAEAFF
TRBD1	TRBJ2-7	.	TRBV28	15	TGTGCCAGCATCCTGAGGGACAGGGGTTCTGACGAGCAGTACTTC	CASILRDRGSDEQYF
TRBD2	TRBJ2-7	.	TRBV7-6	16	TGTGCCAGCAGCTTCCGGGCTAGCGGGAGTGTTTACGAGCAGTACTTC	CASSFRASGSVYEQYF
TRBD2	TRBJ2-7	.	TRBV7-9	14	TGTGCCAGCAGCCAAGGACTAGCGGCCTACGAGCAGTACTTC	CASSQGLAAYEQYF
TRBD2	TRBJ2-2	.	TRBV7-3	17	TGTGCCAGCAGCTTAATTGGACTAGCGGGAGGGGCCGGGGAGCTGTTTTTT	CASSLIGLAGGAGELFF
.	TRBJ2-1	.	TRBV30	15	TGTGCCTGGAGTGTACGCGGGTCCTCCTACAATGAGCAGTTCTTC	CAWSVRGSSYNEQFF
.	TRBJ2-1	few	TRBV19	18	TGTGCCACTGGGACGCGGCGCCAAGCTGGGAAGACCTACAATGAGCAGTTCTTC	CATGTRRQAGKTYNEQFF